This note documents a single T cell receptor beta chain sequence. Its specificity is unknown. Per germline, CDR1 SGHNT and CDR2 YYREEE (reference sequence). There are 15 residues in the CDR3. V was clipped by 5 bases and J by 5 bases; unmatched bases: 10. This sample is part of a study of T cell responses to AZD1222 COVID-19 vaccine. Sequenced by immunoSEQ multiplex PCR; TCRdb stores in-frame clones only, minus some. This table holds fewer than 150,000 clones, around 83% found once. Study-level results: Scientists sampled the repertoires only once the peak T cell response had passed. Reportedly, close to half of spike-specific TCRs are directed against unmutated variant regions.

Source: peripheral blood, taken 28 days after the second AZD1222 dose. This sequence originates from an adult who received the AZD1222 COVID-19 vaccine. This rearrangement joins TRBV5-4 to TRBJ2-5; 9 bases are a match to TRBD1. CDR3 coding DNA: TGTGCCAGCAGGCTTCCGGGACAGGGATACGAGACCCAGTACTTC. Translation gives CASRLPGQGYETQYF.